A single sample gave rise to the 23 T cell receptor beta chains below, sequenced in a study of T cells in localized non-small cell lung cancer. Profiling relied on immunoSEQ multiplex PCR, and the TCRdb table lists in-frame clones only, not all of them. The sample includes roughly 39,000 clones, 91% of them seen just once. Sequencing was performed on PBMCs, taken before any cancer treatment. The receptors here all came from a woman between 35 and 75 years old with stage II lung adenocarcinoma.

The CDR3 protein is CASSSGTPSTDTQYF. DNA of the CDR3: TGTGCCAGTAGTTCGGGGACGCCTAGCACAGATACGCAGTATTTT. The rearrangement uses TRBV19 and TRBJ2-3; D possibly matches TRBD1 or TRBD2 (5 bases each). There are 15 residues in the CDR3. Germline CDR1 reads LNHDA; CDR2 reads SQIVND (reference sequence). Trimming removed 5 bases from V and 0 bases from J, with 12 bases in between.

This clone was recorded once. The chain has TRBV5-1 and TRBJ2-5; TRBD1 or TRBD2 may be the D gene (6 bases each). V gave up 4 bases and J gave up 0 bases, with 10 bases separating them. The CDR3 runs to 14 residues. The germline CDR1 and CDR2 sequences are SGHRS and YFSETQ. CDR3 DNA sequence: TGCGCCAGCAGCAGGGGGGTGTACCAAGAGACCCAGTACTTC. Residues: CASSRGVYQETQYF.

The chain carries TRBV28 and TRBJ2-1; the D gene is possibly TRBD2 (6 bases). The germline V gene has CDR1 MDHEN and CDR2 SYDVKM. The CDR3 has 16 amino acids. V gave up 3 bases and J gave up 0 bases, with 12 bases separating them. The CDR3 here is CASSLFRELSYNEQFF. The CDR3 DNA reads TGTGCCAGCAGTTTGTTCCGGGAGCTCTCCTACAATGAGCAGTTCTTC.

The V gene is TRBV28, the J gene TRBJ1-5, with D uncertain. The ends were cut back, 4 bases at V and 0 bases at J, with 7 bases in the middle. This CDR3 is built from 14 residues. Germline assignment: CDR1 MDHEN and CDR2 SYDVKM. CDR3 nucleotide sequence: TGTGCCAGCAGTTCCGGATATAGCAATCAGCCCCAGCATTTT. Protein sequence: CASSSGYSNQPQHF.

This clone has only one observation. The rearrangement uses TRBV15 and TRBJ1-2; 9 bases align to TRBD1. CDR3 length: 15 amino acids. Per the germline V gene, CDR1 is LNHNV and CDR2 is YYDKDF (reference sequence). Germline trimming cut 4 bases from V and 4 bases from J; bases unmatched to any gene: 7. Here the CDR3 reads CATSINRDRAYGYTF. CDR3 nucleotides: TGTGCCACCAGCATTAACCGGGACAGGGCCTATGGCTACACCTTC.

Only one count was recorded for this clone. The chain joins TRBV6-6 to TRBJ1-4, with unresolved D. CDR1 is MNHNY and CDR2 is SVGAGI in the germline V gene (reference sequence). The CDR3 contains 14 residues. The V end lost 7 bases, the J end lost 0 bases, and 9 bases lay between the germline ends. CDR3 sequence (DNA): TGTGCCAGCAAAAAGCCCGCAACTAATGAAAAACTGTTTTTT. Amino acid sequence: CASKKPATNEKLFF.

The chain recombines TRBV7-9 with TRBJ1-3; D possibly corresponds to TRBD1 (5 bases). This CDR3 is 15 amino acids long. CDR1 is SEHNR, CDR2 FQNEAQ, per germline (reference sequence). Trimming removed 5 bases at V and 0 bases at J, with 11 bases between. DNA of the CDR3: TGTGCCAGCAGCCTTAGACAGACCTCTGGAAACACCATATATTTT. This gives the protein CASSLRQTSGNTIYF.

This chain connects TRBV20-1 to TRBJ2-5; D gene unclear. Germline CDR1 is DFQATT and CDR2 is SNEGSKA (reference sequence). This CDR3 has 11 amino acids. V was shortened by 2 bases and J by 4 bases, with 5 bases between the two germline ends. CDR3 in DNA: TGCAGTGCTAGAAAAATAGAGACCCAGTACTTC. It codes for CSARKIETQYF.

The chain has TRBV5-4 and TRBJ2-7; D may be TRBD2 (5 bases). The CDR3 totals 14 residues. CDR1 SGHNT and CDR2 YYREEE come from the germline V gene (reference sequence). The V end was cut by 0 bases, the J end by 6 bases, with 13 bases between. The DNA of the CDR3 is TGTGCCAGCAGCTTGGGGACTTTAGATGTCGAGCAGTACTTC. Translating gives CASSLGTLDVEQYF.

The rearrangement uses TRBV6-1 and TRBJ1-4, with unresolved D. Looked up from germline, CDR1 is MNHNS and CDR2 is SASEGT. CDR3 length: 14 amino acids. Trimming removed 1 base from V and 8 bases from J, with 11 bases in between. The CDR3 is CASSEEGSVEKLFF. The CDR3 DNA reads TGTGCCAGCAGTGAAGAGGGTTCGGTCGAAAAACTGTTTTTT.

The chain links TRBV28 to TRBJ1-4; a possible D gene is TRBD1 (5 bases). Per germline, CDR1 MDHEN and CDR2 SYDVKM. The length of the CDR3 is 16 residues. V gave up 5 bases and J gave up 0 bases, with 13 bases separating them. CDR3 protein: CASSQPRGPTNEKLFF. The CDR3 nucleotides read TGTGCCAGCAGTCAACCCCGGGGCCCAACTAATGAAAAACTGTTTTTT.

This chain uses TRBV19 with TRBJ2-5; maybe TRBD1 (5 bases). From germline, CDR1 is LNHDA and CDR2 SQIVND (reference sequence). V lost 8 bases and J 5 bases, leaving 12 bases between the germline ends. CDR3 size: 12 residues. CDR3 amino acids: CASGQTQETQYF. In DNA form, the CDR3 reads TGTGCCAGTGGACAAACCCAGGAGACCCAGTACTTC.

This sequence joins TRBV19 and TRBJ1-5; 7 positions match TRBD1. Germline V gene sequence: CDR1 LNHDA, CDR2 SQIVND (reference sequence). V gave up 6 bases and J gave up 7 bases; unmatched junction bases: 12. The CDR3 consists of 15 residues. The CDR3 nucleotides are TGTGCCAGTAGCCGTAGGGGGCCAGGGGTCCAGCCCCAGCATTTT. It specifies CASSRRGPGVQPQHF. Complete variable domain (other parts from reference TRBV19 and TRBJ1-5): DGGITQSPKYLFRKEGQNVTLSCEQNLNHDAMYWYRQDPGQGLRLIYYSQIVNDFQKGDIAEGYSVSREKKESFPLTVTSAQKNPTAFYLCASSRRGPGVQPQHFGDGTRLSIL.

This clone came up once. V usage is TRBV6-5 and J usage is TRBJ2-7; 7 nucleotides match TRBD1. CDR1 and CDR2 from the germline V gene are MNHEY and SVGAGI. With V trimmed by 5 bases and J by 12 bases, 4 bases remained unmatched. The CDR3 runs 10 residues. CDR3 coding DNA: TGTGCCAGCAGTGAAACAGGGGTGTACTTC. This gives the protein CASSETGVYF.

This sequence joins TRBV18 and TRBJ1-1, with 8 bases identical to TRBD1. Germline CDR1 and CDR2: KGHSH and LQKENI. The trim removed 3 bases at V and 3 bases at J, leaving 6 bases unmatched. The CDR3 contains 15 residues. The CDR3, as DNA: TGTGCCAGCTCACCGAGGACAGGGATGGACACTGAAGCTTTCTTT. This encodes CASSPRTGMDTEAFF.

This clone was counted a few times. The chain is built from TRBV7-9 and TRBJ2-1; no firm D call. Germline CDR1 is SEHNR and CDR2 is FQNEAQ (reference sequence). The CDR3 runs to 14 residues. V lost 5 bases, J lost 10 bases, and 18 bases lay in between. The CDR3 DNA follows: TGTGCCAGCAGCCCCCCGTCTCGTCCCGGGGAGCAGTTCTTC. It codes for CASSPPSRPGEQFF.

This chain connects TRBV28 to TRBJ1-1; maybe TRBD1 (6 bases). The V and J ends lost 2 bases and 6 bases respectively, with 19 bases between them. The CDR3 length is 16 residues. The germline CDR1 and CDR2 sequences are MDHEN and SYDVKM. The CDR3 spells CASSLRGSPNYPEAFF. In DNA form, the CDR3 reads TGTGCCAGCAGTTTAAGGGGGTCTCCAAACTACCCTGAAGCTTTCTTT.

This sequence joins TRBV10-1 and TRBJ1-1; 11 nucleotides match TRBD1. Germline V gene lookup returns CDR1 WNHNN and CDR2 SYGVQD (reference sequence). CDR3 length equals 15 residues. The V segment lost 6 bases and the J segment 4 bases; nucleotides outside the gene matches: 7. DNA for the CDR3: TGCGCCAGCAGCAACAGCGGGACAGGGGGCACTGAAGCTTTCTTT. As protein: CASSNSGTGGTEAFF.

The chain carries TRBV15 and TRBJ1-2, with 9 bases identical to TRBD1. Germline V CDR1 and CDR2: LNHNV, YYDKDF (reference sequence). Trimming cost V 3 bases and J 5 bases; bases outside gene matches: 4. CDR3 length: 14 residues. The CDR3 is CATSSWGTGYGYTF. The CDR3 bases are TGTGCCACCAGCAGCTGGGGGACAGGGTATGGCTACACCTTC.

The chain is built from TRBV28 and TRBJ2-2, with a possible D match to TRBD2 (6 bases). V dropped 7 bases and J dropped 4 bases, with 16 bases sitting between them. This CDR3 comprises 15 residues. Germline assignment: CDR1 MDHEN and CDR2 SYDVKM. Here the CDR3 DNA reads TGTGCCAGCACCCTAGGGGCGGGGATCACCGGGGAGCTGTTTTTT. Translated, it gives CASTLGAGITGELFF.

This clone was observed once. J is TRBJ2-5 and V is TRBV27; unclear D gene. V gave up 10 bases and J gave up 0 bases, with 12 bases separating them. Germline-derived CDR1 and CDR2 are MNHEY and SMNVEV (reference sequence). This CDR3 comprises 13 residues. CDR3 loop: CAIGLPHQETQYF. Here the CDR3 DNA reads TGTGCCATAGGGTTACCGCACCAAGAGACCCAGTACTTC.

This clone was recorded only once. CDR3 sequence: CASSYDRVEQFF. CDR3 in DNA: TGTGCCAGCAGTTACGACCGGGTTGAGCAGTTCTTC. This chain uses TRBV6-6 with TRBJ2-1, with D uncertain. From germline, CDR1 is MNHNY and CDR2 SVGAGI (reference sequence). This CDR3 has 12 amino acids. The germline V and J ends were trimmed by 2 bases and 9 bases, with 8 bases remaining between them.

The CDR3 coding sequence is TGTGCCAGCAGCTTAGGTTTCGGGGAGCAGTACTTC. The encoded protein is CASSLGFGEQYF. This sequence joins TRBV11-3 and TRBJ2-7; D is ambiguous. The length of the CDR3 is 12 residues. Between the trimmed V and J ends, which lost 1 base and 7 bases, there was a span of 8 bases. CDR1 is SGHNT, CDR2 YENEEA, per germline.